These 29 T cell receptor beta chains came from one sample sequenced in a study of cytomegalovirus exposure and HLA in healthy donors. This PCR relied on a set of 60 Vbeta primers and 13 Jbeta primers. Clones were sequenced by immunoSEQ multiplex PCR, and TCRdb holds only the in-frame ones, with some missing. The repertoire holds 150,000 to 200,000 clones, with around 79% as singletons. Sequencing used PBMCs. The receptor set was obtained from a woman aged 45 to 65 in good health and CMV-seronegative.

The chain carries TRBV18 and TRBJ1-2, with D possibly matching TRBD1 (6 bases). V was cut by 2 bases and J by 7 bases, with 14 bases left in between. CDR1 KGHSH and CDR2 LQKENI come from the germline V gene. The CDR3 has 14 amino acids. DNA of the CDR3: TGTGCCAGCTCACCAGGAGGGGGGGGACTTGGCTACACCTTC. Amino acids: CASSPGGGGLGYTF.

The table lists this clone with a few counts. V gene TRBV7-9 combines with J gene TRBJ2-5; weak D call: TRBD2 (5 bases). The CDR3 contains 17 residues. CDR1 is SEHNR and CDR2 is FQNEAQ in the germline V gene (reference sequence). Trimming took off 1 base at V and 5 bases at J, with 20 bases between the two ends. The CDR3 loop is CASSLVESSGFTETQYF. The CDR3 DNA reads TGTGCCAGCAGCTTAGTGGAGTCCAGCGGCTTTACTGAGACCCAGTACTTC.

This rearrangement joins TRBV13 to TRBJ1-2; 8 bases are a match to TRBD1. V was pared by 2 bases and J by 0 bases, with 8 bases of the junction left unmatched. Germline values: CDR1 PRHDT, CDR2 FYEKMQ (reference sequence). The CDR3 has 17 amino acids. The CDR3 region is CASSLQFTGGANYGYTF. As DNA, the CDR3 is TGTGCCAGCAGCTTACAGTTTACAGGGGGAGCTAACTATGGCTACACCTTC.

The chain combines TRBV9 with TRBJ2-4, with D tentatively TRBD2 (5 bases). Trimming took off 4 bases at V and 7 bases at J, with 18 bases between the two ends. Germline V CDR1 and CDR2: SGDLS, YYNGEE. This CDR3 has 15 amino acids. DNA for the CDR3: TGTGCCAGCAGCCTAGAGTGGGAGAGCGGCAACATTCAGTACTTC. Encoded protein: CASSLEWESGNIQYF.

The V and J genes are TRBV28 and TRBJ1-4, with D possibly matching TRBD1 (6 bases). Germline V gene data show CDR1 as MDHEN and CDR2 as SYDVKM. The V and J ends lost 1 base and 10 bases respectively, with 10 bases between them. The CDR3 is made up of 13 amino acids. DNA of the CDR3: TGTGCCAGCAGTTTATCGAGGGGGTCAAAACTGTTTTTT. Translation: CASSLSRGSKLFF.

This clone was picked up a small number of times. The V and J genes are TRBV7-2 and TRBJ2-7, with 12 bases matching TRBD2. Losses at the gene ends were 1 base for V and 3 bases for J; bases not matched to a gene: 7. CDR1 and CDR2 from the germline V gene are SGHTA and FQGNSA. There are 17 residues in the CDR3. This CDR3 is CASSLGPLAGGLYEQYF. DNA for the CDR3: TGTGCCAGCAGCTTAGGCCCCCTAGCGGGGGGGCTCTACGAGCAGTACTTC.

The V and J genes are TRBV27 and TRBJ2-7, with 15 nucleotides matching TRBD2. The CDR3 length is 17 residues. The V gene end was trimmed by 1 base and the J gene end by 4 bases; junction bases not matched to a gene: 5. Germline V lookup: CDR1 MNHEY, CDR2 SMNVEV (reference sequence). The CDR3 DNA follows: TGTGCCAGCAGTTTATTCGGACTAGCGGGGGGGAAGTACGAGCAGTACTTC. This codes for CASSLFGLAGGKYEQYF.

The chain employs TRBV7-9 and TRBJ2-7; 8 bases fit TRBD1. The trim removed 5 bases at V and 7 bases at J, leaving 7 bases unmatched. The CDR3 has 13 amino acids. Germline loops: CDR1 SEHNR, CDR2 FQNEAQ (reference sequence). The CDR3 bases are TGTGCCAGCAGCCCGCCGACAGGGGCAGAGCAGTACTTC. Translation gives CASSPPTGAEQYF.

This chain connects TRBV27 to TRBJ1-1; tentative D call: TRBD1 (6 bases). Germline CDR1 MNHEY, CDR2 SMNVEV (reference sequence). Trimming cost V 2 bases and J 1 base, with 11 bases left between them. The CDR3 is 15 amino acids. The CDR3 nucleotides are TGTGCCAGCAGTTTAGGCAGGGGTTGGAACACTGAAGCTTTCTTT. Its translation: CASSLGRGWNTEAFF.

V gene TRBV5-4 combines with J gene TRBJ2-1, with D hard to call. Between the trimmed V and J ends, which lost 4 bases and 0 bases, there was a span of 8 bases. Germline lookup yields CDR1 SGHNT and CDR2 YYREEE (reference sequence). CDR3 length: 14 amino acids. CDR3 bases: TGTGCCAGCAGCCTATCGGGCTCCTACAATGAGCAGTTCTTC. Residues: CASSLSGSYNEQFF.

The chain has TRBV19 and TRBJ1-5; D is possibly TRBD1 (5 bases). Germline values: CDR1 LNHDA, CDR2 SQIVND (reference sequence). The CDR3 covers 14 residues. With 7 bases removed from V and 6 bases from J, the gap between germline ends came to 16 bases. Written as DNA, the CDR3 is TGTGCCAGTACTGGCCTGGGCAGGGTTCAGCCCCAGCATTTT. Its translation is CASTGLGRVQPQHF.

For the CDR3, the DNA is TGTGCTGCCTCAGGGCCCGGGGAGCTGTTTTTT. This codes for CAASGPGELFF. V gene TRBV30 combines with J gene TRBJ2-2; D may be TRBD1 (5 bases). CDR1 is GTSNPN and CDR2 is SVGIG in the germline V gene (reference sequence). CDR3 length: 11 residues. The full variable domain, in which reference TRBV30 and TRBJ2-2 provide the parts outside the CDR3, is SQTIHQWPATLVQPVGSPLSLECTVEGTSNPNLYWYRQAAGRGLQLLFYSVGIGQISSEVPQNLSASRPQDRQFILSSKKLLLSDSGFYLCAASGPGELFFGEGSRLTVL.

This chain joins TRBV5-4 and TRBJ2-7; D unresolved. Trimming took off 1 base at V and 4 bases at J, with 6 bases between the two ends. This CDR3 region has 12 residues. From germline, CDR1 is SGHNT and CDR2 YYREEE (reference sequence). The CDR3 bases are TGTGCCAGCAGCTTGTCGAGGTACGAGCAGTACTTC. Protein: CASSLSRYEQYF.

The rearrangement uses TRBV4-1 and TRBJ2-1, with TRBD1 identical over 8 bases. Germline CDR1 is MGHRA and CDR2 is YSYEKL. Losses at the gene ends were 5 bases for V and 6 bases for J; bases not matched to a gene: 9. The length of the CDR3 is 15 residues. The CDR3 protein is CASSSPGQAFNEQFF. Written as DNA, the CDR3 is TGCGCCAGCAGCTCGCCGGGACAGGCTTTCAATGAGCAGTTCTTC.

The rearrangement uses TRBV5-6 and TRBJ2-1; a possible D gene is TRBD2 (6 bases). Germline V CDR1 and CDR2: SGHDT, YYEEEE. Trimming cost V 4 bases and J 0 bases, with 11 bases left between them. This CDR3 contains 15 residues. CDR3 in amino acids: CASSPGRRSYNEQFF. DNA of the CDR3: TGTGCCAGCAGCCCGGGGAGGCGCTCCTACAATGAGCAGTTCTTC.

The chain employs TRBV4-1 and TRBJ2-1; 11 nucleotides align to TRBD2. The J segment lost 5 bases and the V segment lost 2 bases, leaving 5 bases of the junction unmatched. This CDR3 contains 16 residues. The germline CDR1 and CDR2 sequences are MGHRA and YSYEKL. The CDR3 here is CASSQTSGSFHNEQFF. In nucleotides, the CDR3 is TGCGCCAGCAGCCAAACTAGCGGGAGTTTCCACAATGAGCAGTTCTTC.

This clone was detected only a few times. The chain has TRBV7-9 and TRBJ1-2, with D hard to call. Per germline, CDR1 SEHNR and CDR2 FQNEAQ (reference sequence). V lost 1 base and J 8 bases, leaving 8 bases between the germline ends. The CDR3 has 12 residues. CDR3 nucleotide sequence: TGTGCCAGCAGCTTAGACGCTATCGGCTACACCTTC. Its protein is CASSLDAIGYTF.

The V gene is TRBV7-8, the J gene TRBJ1-6; D unclear. The CDR3 runs to 13 residues. CDR1 and CDR2 (germline): SGHVS, FQNEAQ. V was trimmed by 1 base and J by 10 bases, leaving 8 bases between them. CDR3 protein: CASSLGSASPLHF. The CDR3 DNA reads as TGTGCCAGCAGCTTAGGGAGTGCCTCACCCCTCCACTTT. Drawing the rest from reference TRBV7-8 and TRBJ1-6, the complete variable domain is GAGVSQSPRYKVAKRGQDVALRCDPISGHVSLFWYQQALGQGPEFLTYFQNEAQLDKSGLPSDRFFAERPEGSVSTLKIQRTQQEDSAVYLCASSLGSASPLHFGNGTRLTVT.

V is TRBV9 and J is TRBJ2-1, with unresolved D. The CDR3 consists of 14 residues. Trimming left V 0 bases short and J 1 base short, with 5 bases between. Germline values: CDR1 SGDLS, CDR2 YYNGEE. CDR3 loop: CASSVGTSYNEQFF. CDR3 in DNA: TGTGCCAGCAGCGTAGGAACTTCCTACAATGAGCAGTTCTTC.

V usage is TRBV4-1 and J usage is TRBJ1-1; 11 nucleotides match TRBD1. V dropped 2 bases and J dropped 11; count of bases not matched to a gene: 10. The CDR3 totals 15 residues. Per germline, CDR1 MGHRA and CDR2 YSYEKL. CDR3 region: CASSQSGTGGFSAFF. For the CDR3, the DNA is TGCGCCAGCAGCCAAAGTGGGACAGGGGGTTTCTCGGCTTTCTTT.

The table lists this clone with a count of one. V is TRBV28 and J is TRBJ1-5, with D tentatively TRBD1 (6 bases). Trimming took 3 bases from V and 3 from J, leaving 24 bases between them. The CDR3 is 19 residues long. Germline loops: CDR1 MDHEN, CDR2 SYDVKM. Here the CDR3 reads CASSFVRGFFSDPNQPQHF. In DNA form, the CDR3 reads TGTGCCAGCAGTTTTGTCAGGGGTTTTTTCTCGGACCCCAATCAGCCCCAGCATTTT.

The V call is TRBV5-6, the J call TRBJ2-1; 7 nucleotides agree with TRBD2. CDR3 size: 13 residues. J was trimmed by 9 bases and V by 6 bases; bases with no gene match: 9. Germline V gene lookup returns CDR1 SGHDT and CDR2 YYEEEE. The CDR3 bases are TGTGCCAGCACCGGGGGGTTAGGTGGTGAGCAGTTCTTC. This translates into CASTGGLGGEQFF.

The rearrangement joins TRBV7-2 to TRBJ2-7, with D possibly being TRBD1 (5 bases). V shed 5 bases and J shed 2 bases, with 13 bases lying between them. The CDR3 is 14 residues long. Per germline, CDR1 SGHTA and CDR2 FQGNSA. Here the CDR3 reads CASSMDTSAYEQYF. CDR3 nucleotide sequence: TGTGCCAGCAGCATGGACACATCAGCCTACGAGCAGTACTTC.

The chain couples TRBV16 to TRBJ1-1, with D perhaps matching TRBD1 (5 bases). This CDR3 contains 16 residues. Germline loops: CDR1 KGHSY, CDR2 FQNENV. Trimming stripped 0 bases from V and 4 bases from J, with 15 bases between. CDR3: CASSQSGRGEGTEAFF. The CDR3 nucleotides are TGTGCCAGCAGCCAATCGGGGAGGGGTGAAGGCACTGAAGCTTTCTTT.

The chain employs TRBV29-1 and TRBJ2-7, with 8 bases matching TRBD2. In germline, CDR1 is SQVTM, CDR2 ANQGSEA. Trimming took 3 bases from V and 1 from J; bases not matched to a gene: 2. The CDR3 is 13 residues long. As DNA, the CDR3 is TGCAGCGTTGAGACTAGCGTATCCTACGAGCAGTACTTC. It specifies CSVETSVSYEQYF.

The chain couples TRBV4-1 to TRBJ1-2; 12 nucleotides match TRBD1. V was clipped by 2 bases and J by 4 bases; unmatched bases: 8. The CDR3 runs 17 residues. Germline CDR1 is MGHRA and CDR2 is YSYEKL. In nucleotides, the CDR3 is TGCGCCAGCAGCCAAATAATGGGGACAGGGGGCGGCTATGGCTACACCTTC. It is translated as CASSQIMGTGGGYGYTF.

V is TRBV2 and J is TRBJ2-1; 9 bases agree with TRBD2. Unmatched junction bases numbered 6, after V lost 8 bases and J lost 7 bases. Germline CDR1 and CDR2: SNHLY and FYNNEI. The CDR3 has 13 residues. The CDR3 DNA is TGTGCCAGCGGAACTAGCGGGTTTAATGAGCAGTTCTTC. Protein product: CASGTSGFNEQFF.

The genes are TRBV10-3 and TRBJ2-1; 7 nucleotides align to TRBD2. The CDR3 spans 14 residues. V shed 0 bases, J shed 7 bases, and the junction held 3 bases outside the gene matches. CDR1 ENHRY and CDR2 SYGVKD come from the germline V gene. The CDR3 DNA reads TGTGCCATCAGTGAGTCAGCTAGCGGTAATGAGCAGTTCTTC. Encoded protein: CAISESASGNEQFF.

The chain links TRBV19 to TRBJ2-7; possibly TRBD2 for D (6 bases). The CDR3 has 16 amino acids. V gave up 3 bases and J gave up 3 bases, with 18 bases separating them. From germline, CDR1 is LNHDA and CDR2 SQIVND (reference sequence). This CDR3 is CASSIISVRRGYEQYF. Here the CDR3 DNA reads TGTGCCAGTAGTATTATTAGCGTCCGGCGGGGCTACGAGCAGTACTTC.